The rows below give T cell receptor beta chains drawn from one sample of a study of T cells in Graves' hyperthyroidism and ophthalmopathy. In TCRdb, the multiplex PCR reads were re-called with MiXCR into one record per CDR3 protein. This table holds more than 450,000 distinct CDR3 sequences, approximately 20% found once. Material for sequencing was blood. The source of these receptors is a man aged 40-49 years with Graves' ophthalmopathy. CDR3s include the opening cysteine and the closing phenylalanine or tryptophan. A D gene is named only where the DNA matches it firmly. Some rows mark clone size as missing; the rest say once, few, many or name a class of expanded clone.

>few|NA|TRBJ2-3|TRBV7-9
CASSVRRGFSTDTQYF
TGTGCCAGCAGCGTCAGACGGGGGTTTAGCACAGATACGCAGTATTTT
>many|NA|TRBJ1-1|TRBV6-2/TRBV6-3
CASSYVGGAEAFF
TGTGCCAGCAGTTACGTCGGCGGGGCTGAAGCTTTCTTT
>NA|NA|TRBJ1-4|TRBV12-3/TRBV12-4
CASRPETGVQEKLFF
TGTGCCAGCAGACCTGAGACGGGGGTCCAGGAAAAACTGTTTTTT
>NA|NA|TRBJ2-2|TRBV11-2
CASSFAYGQNTGELFF
TGTGCCAGCAGCTTTGCGTATGGACAAAACACCGGGGAGCTGTTTTTT
>many|TRBD1|TRBJ2-7|TRBV10-3
CAISGPERQGAYEQYF
TGTGCCATCAGTGGTCCCGAGAGACAGGGGGCCTACGAGCAGTACTTC
>NA|NA|TRBJ2-4|TRBV28
CASTQSGTLAKNIQYF
TGTGCCAGCACACAAAGCGGTACACTAGCCAAAAACATTCAGTACTTC
>many|NA|TRBJ1-2|TRBV12-3/TRBV12-4
CASSLRGSYGYTF
TGTGCCAGCAGTTTAAGGGGGAGCTATGGCTACACCTTC
>few|TRBD2|TRBJ2-2|TRBV27
CASSLLGTRRSGELFF
TGTGCCAGCAGTTTGCTTGGGACTAGACGGTCCGGGGAGCTGTTTTTT
>few|TRBD2|TRBJ2-3|TRBV5-1
CASSLAVLADFTDTQYF
TGCGCCAGCAGCTTGGCCGTTCTAGCGGACTTCACAGATACGCAGTATTTT
>few|TRBD2|TRBJ2-1|TRBV20-1
CSARPPSGEGNEQFF
TGCAGTGCGCGGCCCCCCAGCGGGGAGGGGAATGAGCAGTTCTTC
>NA|NA|TRBJ1-3|TRBV12-3/TRBV12-4
CASSSALWGGNTIYF
TGTGCCAGCAGTTCAGCCCTTTGGGGTGGAAACACCATATATTTT
>NA|TRBD1|TRBJ2-6|TRBV20-1
CSASRIGGRPGANALTF
TGCAGTGCTAGTCGTATAGGGGGCCGACCTGGGGCCAACGCCCTGACTTTC
>few|TRBD2|TRBJ2-5|TRBV29-1
CSVGLAGETQYF
TGCAGCGTTGGACTAGCGGGAGAGACCCAGTACTTC
>NA|NA|TRBJ2-7|TRBV2
CASRRYPTGEGEQYF
TGTGCCAGCAGACGTTACCCGACAGGGGAGGGCGAGCAGTACTTC
>few|NA|TRBJ2-1|TRBV28
CASSRYGGSPTYEQFF
TGTGCCAGCAGCCGCTACGGAGGGAGCCCTACCTATGAGCAGTTCTTC
>NA|NA|TRBJ1-3|TRBV19
CASSSRDYSGNTIYF
TGTGCCAGTAGTTCCCGGGACTACTCTGGAAACACCATATATTTT
>NA|NA|TRBJ2-1|TRBV6-2/TRBV6-3
CASGDQLQGFNEQFF
TGTGCCAGCGGCGACCAATTACAGGGTTTCAATGAGCAGTTCTTC
>many|NA|TRBJ2-3|TRBV28
CASSLSQGWNTQYF
TGTGCCAGCAGTTTGTCCCAGGGGTGGAATACGCAGTATTTT
>few|TRBD2|TRBJ2-7|TRBV13
CASSLGIGGGTTYEQYF
TGTGCCAGCAGCTTAGGCATCGGCGGCGGGACTACCTACGAGCAGTACTTC
>NA|TRBD2|TRBJ2-1|TRBV11-2
CASGYPPTGTSGSPHEQFF
TGTGCCAGCGGATACCCCCCTACCGGGACTAGCGGGAGCCCCCATGAGCAGTTCTTC
>many|NA|TRBJ1-4|TRBV30
CAWRTADLWNEKLFF
TGTGCCTGGAGGACCGCGGACCTCTGGAATGAAAAACTGTTTTTT
>NA|TRBD1|TRBJ2-7|TRBV19
CASSKGDRGPYEQYF
TGTGCCAGTAGTAAGGGGGACAGGGGGCCCTACGAGCAGTACTTC
>few|NA|TRBJ2-6|TRBV7-3
CASSPRVRTGANVLTF
TGTGCCAGCAGCCCCCGGGTACGGACTGGGGCCAACGTCCTGACTTTC
>few|NA|TRBJ2-2|TRBV18
CASSPLGLAVTGELFF
TGTGCCAGCTCACCACTAGGCCTAGCTGTTACCGGGGAGCTGTTTTTT
>NA|NA|TRBJ2-5|TRBV7-6
CASSPYRAQETQYF
TGTGCCAGCAGCCCTTACAGAGCTCAAGAGACCCAGTACTTC
>few|TRBD1|TRBJ1-3|TRBV12-3/TRBV12-4
CASSSIPGGAGNTIYF
TGTGCCAGCAGTTCCATCCCAGGGGGCGCGGGAAACACCATATATTTT
>few|NA|TRBJ2-3|TRBV5-6
CASSLGFWGTDTQYF
TGTGCCAGCAGCTTGGGTTTTTGGGGCACAGATACGCAGTATTTT
>many|TRBD1|TRBJ2-7|TRBV28
CASRTTGGGYEQYF
TGTGCCAGCAGAACTACAGGGGGCGGGTACGAGCAGTACTTC
>many|NA|TRBJ2-7|TRBV7-9
CASSLGRGPSSYEQYF
TGTGCCAGCAGCTTAGGGCGAGGTCCTAGCTCCTACGAGCAGTACTTC
>NA|TRBD2|TRBJ2-3|TRBV19
CATESGRAIDTQYF
TGTGCCACAGAAAGCGGGAGGGCCATAGATACGCAGTATTTT
>NA|NA|TRBJ1-4|TRBV30
CAWMQPGEKLFF
TGTGCCTGGATGCAGCCGGGTGAAAAACTGTTTTTT
>few|NA|TRBJ2-1|TRBV5-1
CASSLTLGRPASYNEQFF
TGCGCCAGCAGCTTGACCCTAGGACGGCCGGCATCCTACAATGAGCAGTTCTTC
>NA|NA|TRBJ2-3|TRBV30
CAWSVTGASTDTQYF
TGTGCCTGGAGTGTAACGGGGGCCTCCACAGATACGCAGTATTTT
>NA|NA|TRBJ2-3|TRBV9
CASSVGSSSTDTQYF
TGTGCCAGCAGCGTAGGATCTAGTAGCACAGATACGCAGTATTTT
>NA|NA|TRBJ2-2|TRBV3-1
CASSAVGGATGELFF
TGTGCCAGCAGCGCAGTAGGGGGGGCCACCGGGGAGCTGTTTTTT
>NA|NA|TRBJ2-7|TRBV4-1
CASSQDPLSYEQYF
TGCGCCAGCAGCCAAGATCCACTAAGTTACGAGCAGTACTTC
>few|NA|TRBJ1-3|TRBV15
CATSRDSYGNSGNTIYF
TGTGCCACCAGCAGAGATAGCTACGGCAACTCTGGAAACACCATATATTTT
>few|TRBD1|TRBJ1-5|TRBV6-1
CASSVSGTGVLGNQPQHF
TGTGCCAGCAGTGTCTCCGGGACAGGGGTTTTAGGCAATCAGCCCCAGCATTTT
>NA|NA|TRBJ2-7|TRBV6-2/TRBV6-3
CASSYGGGEQYF
TGTGCCAGCAGTTACGGGGGTGGCGAGCAGTACTTC
>NA|NA|TRBJ1-5|TRBV28
CASRPGPTLGPQHF
TGTGCCAGCAGGCCGGGACCCACGCTAGGGCCCCAGCATTTT
>NA|TRBD1|TRBJ2-1|TRBV19
CASRVEGQGILEQFF
TGTGCCAGTAGGGTCGAGGGACAGGGAATTTTAGAGCAGTTCTTC
>few|TRBD1|TRBJ2-7|TRBV6-2/TRBV6-3
CASRQTGASFEQYF
TGTGCCAGCAGGCAGACAGGGGCGTCCTTCGAGCAGTACTTC
>NA|NA|TRBJ2-2|TRBV5-1
CASSFVSYRVGELFF
TGTGCCAGCAGCTTCGTAAGCTACAGGGTTGGGGAGCTGTTTTTT
>NA|TRBD2|TRBJ2-3|TRBV18
CASAPSGSADTQYF
TGTGCCAGCGCACCCAGCGGGAGTGCAGATACGCAGTATTTT
>many|NA|TRBJ2-3|TRBV5-1
CASSRTPSTDTQYF
TGCGCCAGCTCGAGGACACCCAGCACAGATACGCAGTATTTT
>NA|TRBD1|TRBJ1-2|TRBV20-1
CSAPGRGQGFNYGYTF
TGCAGTGCCCCAGGGCGGGGACAGGGCTTCAACTATGGCTACACCTTC
>many|NA|TRBJ2-7|TRBV28
CASSFDRGDSYEQYF
TGTGCCAGCAGTTTTGACAGAGGTGACTCCTACGAGCAGTACTTC
>NA|TRBD2|TRBJ2-1|TRBV28
CASTSGSFYNEQFF
TGTGCCAGCACTAGCGGGAGTTTCTACAATGAGCAGTTCTTC
>many|NA|TRBJ2-1|TRBV20-1
CSALETPGERSYNEQFF
TGCAGTGCTCTAGAGACCCCAGGGGAGCGTTCCTACAATGAGCAGTTCTTC